Shown below are 10 T cell receptor beta chains from a single sample sequenced in a study of early T cells in non-severe SARS-CoV-2 infection. Via MiXCR, TCRdb re-called the 5' RACE reads, giving one row per CDR3 protein. The table shows 80,000 or so distinct CDR3 sequences, with more than 5% occurring only once. Sequenced input: whole blood. Receptors originate from an adult who was a healthcare worker with PCR-confirmed SARS-CoV-2 infection or an uninfected control (not recorded which).

This chain links TRBV20-1 with TRBJ2-7; D remains ambiguous. V shed 5 bases and J shed 2 bases, with 7 bases lying between them. The CDR3 is 11 residues long. The V gene's germline CDR1 is DFQATT and CDR2 SNEGSKA (reference sequence). CDR3 protein: CSASSAYEQYF. CDR3 in DNA: TGCAGTGCTTCGTCTGCCTACGAGCAGTACTTC.

This clonotype showed up many times. This sequence joins TRBV12-3 or TRBV12-4 and TRBJ2-2, with no clear D. Deletions cut 7 bases from V and 11 bases from J, with 11 bases between. This CDR3 spans 11 amino acids. Written as DNA, the CDR3 is TGTGCCAGCACCCCGGGTCCTGAGCTGTTTTTT. The encoded protein is CASTPGPELFF.

This clonotype has only a few counts. This sequence joins TRBV19 and TRBJ2-2; 7 positions match TRBD2. This CDR3 is built from 14 residues. Germline-derived CDR1 and CDR2 are LNHDA and SQIVND (reference sequence). CDR3 in DNA: TGTGCTTCAAACCGGGGGGCGAACACCGGGGAGCTGTTTTTT. It translates to CASNRGANTGELFF.

This clonotype has ten or more counts. The chain carries TRBV20-1 and TRBJ2-3, with D possibly being TRBD1 (6 bases). The V gene's germline CDR1 is DFQATT and CDR2 SNEGSKA (reference sequence). The length of the CDR3 is 16 residues. The V gene lost 3 bases and the J gene lost 7 bases, with 23 bases spanning the gap. In DNA, the CDR3 is TGCAGTGCTAGTGTCGGCCAGGGGTCCCCCACGTATACGCAGTATTTT. Translating it yields CSASVGQGSPTYTQYF.

This clonotype was seen repeatedly, ten times or more. CDR3 in DNA: TGTGCCAGCATTCAATCCCTGGGAAGCACTGAAGCTTTCTTT. This gives the protein CASIQSLGSTEAFF. The chain recombines TRBV2 with TRBJ1-1; no firm D call. CDR3 size: 14 residues. Germline V lookup: CDR1 SNHLY, CDR2 FYNNEI. With 7 bases removed from V and 4 bases from J, the gap between germline ends came to 16 bases.

This clonotype was seen at least ten times. This chain joins TRBV7-2 and TRBJ2-7; D remains unclear. Germline CDR1 reads SGHTA; CDR2 reads FQGNSA. The V and J ends lost 6 bases and 3 bases respectively, with 6 bases between them. The CDR3 covers 11 residues. CDR3 residues: CASSTIYEQYF. CDR3 DNA: TGTGCCAGCAGTACCATCTACGAGCAGTACTTC.

V usage is TRBV20-1 and J usage is TRBJ2-3; D is unclear. V was shortened by 4 bases and J by 4 bases, with 15 bases between the two germline ends. The germline V gene encodes CDR1 DFQATT and CDR2 SNEGSKA (reference sequence). The CDR3 loop spans 14 amino acids. The CDR3 DNA reads as TGCAGTGCTATGGACGCCTTGAATCCAGATACGCAGTATTTT. This sequence encodes CSAMDALNPDTQYF.

Sample share makes this clonotype medium-sized (0.01 to 0.1%). CDR3 sequence (DNA): TGTGCCAGCAGTTACTCGTTTACTCAGGGGGATACGCAGTATTTT. This sequence encodes CASSYSFTQGDTQYF. The rearrangement links TRBV6-5 to TRBJ2-3, with D perhaps TRBD1 (6 bases). Germline values: CDR1 MNHEY, CDR2 SVGAGI. This CDR3 has 15 residues. V was trimmed by 0 bases and J by 6 bases, leaving 13 bases between them.

This clonotype was observed a single time. Since a much larger clone is just one base distant, this may be a read error. The rearrangement uses TRBV20-1 and TRBJ2-2, with D possibly TRBD1 on 6 matching bases. The length of the CDR3 is 13 residues. Germline V gene data show CDR1 as DFQATT and CDR2 as SNEGSKA (reference sequence). V lost 7 bases and J 6 bases, leaving 15 bases between the germline ends. The CDR3 nucleotides read TGCAGTGGACGGCAGGGGCGGGCCGGGGAGCTGTTTTTT. Its protein is CSGRQGRAGELFF.

Ten or more counts support this clonotype. This rearrangement joins TRBV7-2 to TRBJ1-4, with D unresolved. V lost 5 bases, J lost 0 bases, and 7 bases lay in between. CDR3 length: 14 amino acids. Germline lookup yields CDR1 SGHTA and CDR2 FQGNSA. CDR3 coding DNA: TGTGCCAGCAGCGTCGGTGCAACTAATGAAAAACTGTTTTTT. Protein sequence: CASSVGATNEKLFF.